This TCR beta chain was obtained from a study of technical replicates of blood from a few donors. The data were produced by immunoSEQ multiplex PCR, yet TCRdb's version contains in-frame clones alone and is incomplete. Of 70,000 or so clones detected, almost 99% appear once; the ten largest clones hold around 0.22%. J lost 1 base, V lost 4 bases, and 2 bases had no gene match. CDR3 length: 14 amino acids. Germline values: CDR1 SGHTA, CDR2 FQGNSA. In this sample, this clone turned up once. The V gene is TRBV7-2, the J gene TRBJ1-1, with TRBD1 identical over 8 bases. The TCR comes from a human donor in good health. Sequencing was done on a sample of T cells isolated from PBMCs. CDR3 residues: CASSYTGGNTEAFF. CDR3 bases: TGTGCCAGCAGCTATACAGGGGGGAACACTGAAGCTTTCTTT.